The rows below give T cell receptor beta chains drawn from one sample of a study of cytomegalovirus exposure and HLA in healthy donors. Only in-frame clones appear in the TCRdb table, and some are missing; sequencing was by immunoSEQ multiplex PCR. The sample has 110,000 to 150,000 clones; about 71% are singletons. The specimen was PBMCs. The receptors were sampled from a woman in her fifties or sixties in good health and CMV-seropositive. Both conserved end residues are part of each CDR3. The D gene is left open where the match is weak. Size values are once, few and many counts, or a class for expanded clones, and some rows have none.

v_gene	d_gene	abundance	j_gene	CDR3aa	CDR3nt
TRBV2	TRBD2	NA	TRBJ2-3	CASRAGGGRTDTQYF	TGTGCCAGCAGAGCGGGGGGCGGGCGCACAGATACGCAGTATTTT
TRBV5-1	NA	NA	TRBJ2-7	CASSLSWGAPGYEQYF	TGCGCCAGCAGCCTGTCCTGGGGAGCTCCAGGTTACGAGCAGTACTTC
TRBV9	TRBD2	few	TRBJ2-3	CASSVAAGVGPDTQYF	TGTGCCAGCAGCGTAGCGGCGGGAGTAGGACCAGATACGCAGTATTTT
TRBV28	TRBD1	NA	TRBJ2-2	CASRPPRGTGGPGELFF	TGTGCCAGCAGACCTCCTCGTGGGACAGGGGGCCCCGGGGAGCTGTTTTTT
TRBV9	NA	NA	TRBJ2-3	CASSVGRLSTDTQYF	TGTGCCAGCAGCGTAGGAAGACTAAGCACAGATACGCAGTATTTT
TRBV29-1	TRBD2	once	TRBJ2-1	CSGGLAMGEQFF	TGCAGCGGAGGACTAGCGATGGGTGAGCAGTTCTTC
TRBV9	NA	once	TRBJ1-1	CASSVDSNTEAFF	TGTGCCAGCAGCGTCGACAGCAACACTGAAGCTTTCTTT
TRBV19	TRBD1	NA	TRBJ1-5	CASSSQGADQPQHF	TGTGCCAGTAGTTCCCAGGGGGCTGATCAGCCCCAGCATTTT
TRBV11-2	NA	NA	TRBJ2-5	CASSLQGSSQETQYF	TGTGCCAGCAGCTTACAGGGGTCTTCCCAAGAGACCCAGTACTTC
TRBV5-1	TRBD1	once	TRBJ2-6	CASSPGTGSHSGANVLTF	TGCGCCAGCAGCCCCGGGACAGGGAGCCACTCTGGGGCCAACGTCCTGACTTTC
TRBV18	TRBD1	NA	TRBJ2-1	CASSPGDSLSGNEQFF	TGTGCCAGCTCACCAGGGGACAGCCTCTCCGGCAATGAGCAGTTCTTC
TRBV6-1	NA	few	TRBJ1-5	CASSAGVTRNQPQHF	TGTGCCAGCAGTGCAGGGGTAACGCGCAATCAGCCCCAGCATTTT
TRBV2	TRBD1	NA	TRBJ1-2	CASSAGQGGGYTF	TGTGCCAGCAGCGCGGGACAGGGTGGTGGCTACACCTTC
TRBV28	TRBD2	NA	TRBJ2-7	CASPGLAGGWYEQYF	TGTGCCAGCCCCGGTCTAGCGGGAGGATGGTACGAGCAGTACTTC
TRBV2	TRBD1	NA	TRBJ1-2	CASRGGQAGYTF	TGTGCCAGCAGGGGGGGACAGGCCGGCTACACCTTC
TRBV5-6	NA	NA	TRBJ1-1	CASSPWNTEAFF	TGTGCCAGCAGCCCATGGAACACTGAAGCTTTCTTT
TRBV5-1	NA	NA	TRBJ1-3	CASSLDGAGTTIYF	TGCGCCAGCAGCTTGGATGGGGCAGGGACAACCATATATTTT
TRBV6-4	NA	once	TRBJ2-3	CASSRDFGDTQYF	TGTGCCAGCAGCCGGGACTTTGGGGATACGCAGTATTTT
TRBV5-1	NA	NA	TRBJ1-1	CASSSHRTVPTEAFF	TGCGCCAGCAGCTCCCACCGGACAGTCCCCACTGAAGCTTTCTTT
TRBV19	NA	NA	TRBJ2-7	CASSAPGERDEQYF	TGTGCCAGTAGTGCCCCAGGGGAAAGGGACGAGCAGTACTTC
TRBV5-1	NA	NA	TRBJ2-7	CASTSTAPYEQYF	TGCGCCAGCACTTCGACAGCCCCATACGAGCAGTACTTC
TRBV27	TRBD2	once	TRBJ2-1	CASSPLSASGSFSEQFF	TGTGCCAGCAGTCCCTTATCGGCTAGCGGGAGTTTCAGTGAGCAGTTCTTC
TRBV7-9	NA	NA	TRBJ1-1	CASSWGGDTEAFF	TGTGCCAGCAGCTGGGGGGGGGACACTGAAGCTTTCTTT
TRBV27	TRBD2	NA	TRBJ2-2	CASSSLVSGIGGGELFF	TGTGCCAGCAGTTCCCTAGTTAGCGGGATTGGGGGCGGGGAGCTGTTTTTT
TRBV4-1	TRBD1	NA	TRBJ1-2	CASSQNHFQGVGYTF	TGCGCCAGCAGCCAAAACCATTTTCAGGGGGTTGGCTACACCTTC
TRBV11-2	NA	NA	TRBJ2-3	CASSPGTDTQYF	TGTGCCAGCAGCCCCGGCACAGATACGCAGTATTTT
TRBV25-1	NA	NA	TRBJ1-2	CASSESPYGYTF	TGTGCCAGCAGTGAGAGTCCCTATGGCTACACCTTC
TRBV19	NA	NA	TRBJ2-1	CASSIEGALEGNEQFF	TGTGCCAGTAGTATAGAAGGGGCGTTGGAGGGCAATGAGCAGTTCTTC
TRBV5-1	NA	once	TRBJ1-1	CASSLGPTGGTEAFF	TGCGCCAGCAGCTTGGGGCCCACGGGGGGCACTGAAGCTTTCTTT
TRBV20-1	NA	NA	TRBJ1-2	CSASSGYTF	TGCAGTGCTAGTTCGGGCTACACCTTC
TRBV2	NA	NA	TRBJ1-1	CASSGGGQGQGTEAFF	TGTGCCAGCAGTGGGGGGGGTCAGGGCCAAGGGACTGAAGCTTTCTTT
TRBV2	TRBD2	few	TRBJ2-3	CASSAASGRGTDTQYF	TGTGCCAGCAGTGCTGCTAGCGGGAGGGGCACAGATACGCAGTATTTT
TRBV28	NA	NA	TRBJ1-5	CASSLPGLGNQPQHF	TGTGCCAGCAGTTTGCCGGGACTAGGGAATCAGCCCCAGCATTTT
TRBV6-5	NA	NA	TRBJ1-2	CASNREGRALDGYTF	TGTGCCAGCAATAGGGAGGGCAGGGCGCTCGATGGCTACACCTTC
TRBV28	NA	NA	TRBJ1-2	CASSFRRAQGYTF	TGTGCCAGCAGTTTCCGCAGGGCGCAGGGCTACACCTTC
TRBV5-4	NA	NA	TRBJ1-2	CASSFSSWPAGGYTF	TGTGCCAGCAGCTTTTCGTCATGGCCCGCCGGGGGCTACACCTTC
TRBV6-5	NA	once	TRBJ2-3	CASSYSLAAVQDTQYF	TGTGCCAGCAGTTACTCCTTGGCGGCCGTGCAGGATACGCAGTATTTT